This T cell receptor (beta chain) is drawn from a study of human T cells and chemical hapten exposure. About the study: Skin on the upper inner arm, roughly 2 cm by roughly 2 cm in size, was sensitized with 2% DPC.

Noted time point: patch test 2, 6 weeks after DPC sensitization. The treatment here: therapeutic diphenylcyclopropenone sensitization with weekly scalp DPC. TCRdb ran MiXCR on the RACE reads and lists one entry per CDR3 protein. The sample consists of 65,000 to 95,000 distinct CDR3 sequences, about 6.3% of them appearing once. CDR3 size: 16 residues. The V gene lost 1 base and the J gene lost 5 bases, with 17 bases spanning the gap. Germline V gene sequence: CDR1 MGHDK, CDR2 SYGVNS. This specimen was whole blood, taken in connection with sensitization to the hapten diphenylcyclopropenone (DPC). The J gene is TRBJ1-1, the V gene TRBV25-1; D is perhaps TRBD1 (5 bases). The receptor was isolated from a woman aged 30 to 39 with alopecia areata. Some clones in this sample may be carry-over from other donors' samples. CDR3 nucleotide sequence: TGTGCCAGCAGTGAATCCAAGGGAGGGGTAGGTACTGAAGCTTTCTTT. It translates to CASSESKGGVGTEAFF.